Listed below are T cell receptor beta chains from one sample, sequenced in a study of T cells in Graves' hyperthyroidism and ophthalmopathy. Each CDR3 protein gets one entry after TCRdb re-called the multiplex PCR reads with MiXCR. This table holds 600,000 to 650,000 distinct CDR3 sequences, around 16% found once. Sequenced: blood. These receptors were collected from a woman aged 25 to 45 with Graves' hyperthyroidism. CDR3s include the opening cysteine and the closing phenylalanine or tryptophan. A D gene is named only where the DNA matches it firmly. Not every row has a clone size; where given, it reads once, few, many or a size class.

TRBJ2-2	.	TRBV29-1	few	CSVEWSGQIPGELFF	TGCAGCGTTGAGTGGAGCGGACAGATCCCCGGGGAGCTGTTTTTT
TRBJ2-1	TRBD2	TRBV19	.	CASSIAGGRAGGYNEQFF	TGTGCCAGTAGTATAGCAGGGGGTCGAGCGGGAGGCTACAATGAGCAGTTCTTC
TRBJ1-5	.	TRBV29-1	few	CSVEDGNQPQHF	TGCAGCGTTGAAGACGGCAATCAGCCCCAGCATTTT
TRBJ2-7	TRBD1	TRBV3-1	many	CASSHRRDRGRYEQYF	TGTGCCAGCAGCCATCGCCGGGACAGGGGGCGTTACGAGCAGTACTTC
TRBJ1-1	.	TRBV5-6	.	CASSLEDAGTQAFF	TGTGCCAGCAGCTTAGAGGATGCAGGGACCCAAGCTTTCTTT
TRBJ2-1	TRBD2	TRBV5-1	.	CASSLEAGGPWEQFF	TGCGCCAGCAGCTTGGAAGCGGGAGGGCCATGGGAGCAGTTCTTC
TRBJ2-1	TRBD1	TRBV13	.	CASSIYRGPNEQFF	TGTGCCAGCAGCATCTACAGGGGGCCCAATGAGCAGTTCTTC
TRBJ2-4	TRBD1	TRBV6-1	few	CASSERDRAKNIQYF	TGTGCCAGCAGTGAGAGGGACAGGGCCAAAAACATTCAGTACTTC
TRBJ2-1	.	TRBV24-1	few	CATEATQTSYNEQFF	TGTGCCACCGAGGCCACCCAGACCTCCTACAATGAGCAGTTCTTC
TRBJ2-1	.	TRBV20-1	.	CSARTGSSYNEQFF	TGCAGTGCTAGGACAGGCAGCTCCTACAATGAGCAGTTCTTC
TRBJ2-3	TRBD2	TRBV30	many	CAWSVRTSADTQYF	TGTGCCTGGAGTGTACGGACTAGCGCAGATACGCAGTATTTT
TRBJ2-3	.	TRBV4-1	.	CASSQEERNTDTQYF	TGCGCCAGCAGCCAAGAGGAGCGGAACACAGATACGCAGTATTTT
TRBJ2-1	TRBD2	TRBV6-2/TRBV6-3	few	CASSYRLFGSSGRAYLGNEQFF	TGTGCCAGCAGTTACCGCCTGTTTGGATCTAGCGGGAGGGCTTATTTGGGGAATGAGCAGTTCTTC
TRBJ2-1	TRBD2	TRBV11-3	.	CASSLFFGAGGHGNEQFF	TGTGCCAGCAGCTTATTCTTTGGGGCGGGAGGGCATGGGAATGAGCAGTTCTTC
TRBJ2-5	.	TRBV9	few	CASSRGTETQYF	TGTGCCAGCAGCCGTGGGACGGAGACCCAGTACTTC
TRBJ2-7	.	TRBV5-1	many	CASRVSVGGYEQYF	TGCGCCAGCAGGGTCTCGGTGGGCGGCTACGAGCAGTACTTC
TRBJ2-3	TRBD1	TRBV10-3	many	CAIGTGGADTQYF	TGTGCCATCGGGACAGGGGGCGCAGATACGCAGTATTTT
TRBJ1-1	TRBD1	TRBV12-3/TRBV12-4	.	CATQGGGTEAFF	TGTGCCACTCAGGGGGGGGGGACTGAAGCTTTCTTT
TRBJ2-1	.	TRBV12-5	.	CASGLTFGTFPYNEQFF	TGTGCTAGTGGTTTGACGTTCGGGACTTTCCCCTACAATGAGCAGTTCTTC
TRBJ2-2	TRBD2	TRBV27	.	CASNLWGGLAVRNTGELFF	TGTGCCAGCAATTTATGGGGGGGACTAGCGGTCAGAAACACCGGGGAGCTGTTTTTT
TRBJ2-2	.	TRBV20-1	once	CSAPHTGELFF	TGCAGTGCTCCCCATACCGGGGAGCTGTTTTTT
TRBJ2-3	TRBD2	TRBV7-6	few	CASSIRLAGDPDTQYF	TGTGCCAGCAGCATCCGACTAGCGGGAGATCCAGATACGCAGTATTTT
TRBJ2-1	TRBD2	TRBV27	many	CASSLWGGLAGSGEQFF	TGTGCCAGCAGTTTATGGGGTGGGCTAGCGGGAAGTGGGGAGCAGTTCTTC
TRBJ2-1	.	TRBV10-3	many	CAISRGKDNEQFF	TGTGCCATCAGCCGGGGGAAGGACAATGAGCAGTTCTTC
TRBJ1-1	.	TRBV5-1	many	CASSPDRTAFF	TGCGCCAGCAGCCCGGACAGAACAGCTTTCTTT
TRBJ2-7	TRBD2	TRBV20-1	many	CSARDSRSGTYEQYF	TGCAGTGCTAGAGATTCGAGGAGCGGGACCTACGAGCAGTACTTC
TRBJ2-2	.	TRBV6-5	.	CASSYSLSPPSGELFF	TGTGCCAGCAGTTACTCGCTATCCCCACCCTCTGGGGAGCTGTTTTTT
TRBJ2-1	TRBD2	TRBV6-2/TRBV6-3	.	CASRVAGGPSRQFF	TGTGCCAGCAGGGTAGCGGGAGGGCCTTCTAGGCAGTTCTTC
TRBJ1-1	.	TRBV2	few	CASSDPVRGRTEAFF	TGTGCCAGCAGTGATCCCGTGAGGGGAAGGACTGAAGCTTTCTTT
TRBJ2-3	TRBD2	TRBV7-9	.	CASSYWTSGSDTQYF	TGTGCCAGCAGTTATTGGACTAGCGGTTCAGATACGCAGTATTTT
TRBJ1-4	TRBD1	TRBV11-3	.	CASSFLGGELKPTNEKLFF	TGTGCCAGCAGCTTTTTAGGGGGCGAGTTAAAACCAACTAATGAAAAACTGTTTTTT
TRBJ2-7	.	TRBV5-1	few	CASSLTRVYEQYF	TGCGCCAGCAGCCTCACCAGGGTCTACGAGCAGTACTTC
TRBJ1-6	.	TRBV11-3	many	CASSGRGNNSPLHF	TGTGCCAGCAGCGGACGGGGAAATAATTCACCCCTCCACTTT
TRBJ2-3	.	TRBV2	few	CASRLEYTQYF	TGTGCCAGCAGACTAGAATATACGCAGTATTTT
TRBJ2-7	.	TRBV5-1	few	CASSLGGGKSSYEQYF	TGCGCCAGCAGCTTGGGGGGCGGTAAAAGTTCCTACGAGCAGTACTTC
TRBJ2-3	.	TRBV7-9	many	CASSSGRTTDTQYF	TGTGCCAGCAGCTCCGGACGGACCACAGATACGCAGTATTTT
TRBJ1-4	.	TRBV7-2	.	CASSLGVRATVINEKLFF	TGTGCCAGCAGCTTAGGTGTTCGGGCGACAGTGATTAATGAAAAACTGTTTTTT
TRBJ2-7	TRBD2	TRBV15	many	CATSRGLAGDEQYF	TGTGCCACCAGCAGGGGACTAGCGGGAGACGAGCAGTACTTC
TRBJ2-1	TRBD2	TRBV9	once	CASSPGTSGRFHEQFF	TGTGCCAGCAGCCCCGGGACTAGCGGGAGATTTCATGAGCAGTTCTTC
TRBJ2-7	.	TRBV6-1	many	CASRGRTAYEQYF	TGTGCCAGCAGAGGCAGGACTGCCTACGAGCAGTACTTC
TRBJ1-2	.	TRBV3-1	many	CASSLVINYGYTF	TGTGCCAGCAGCCTCGTTATTAACTATGGCTACACCTTC
TRBJ1-5	TRBD1	TRBV7-2	many	CASSLEGAVGNQPQHF	TGTGCCAGCAGCTTAGAGGGGGCGGTAGGCAATCAGCCCCAGCATTTT
TRBJ2-1	.	TRBV7-3	.	CASSLTPGLTYNEQFF	TGTGCCAGCAGCTTAACCCCGGGACTTACCTACAATGAGCAGTTCTTC
TRBJ2-7	.	TRBV28	many	CASSFEGLTDDEQYF	TGTGCCAGCAGTTTTGAGGGACTCACGGACGACGAGCAGTACTTC